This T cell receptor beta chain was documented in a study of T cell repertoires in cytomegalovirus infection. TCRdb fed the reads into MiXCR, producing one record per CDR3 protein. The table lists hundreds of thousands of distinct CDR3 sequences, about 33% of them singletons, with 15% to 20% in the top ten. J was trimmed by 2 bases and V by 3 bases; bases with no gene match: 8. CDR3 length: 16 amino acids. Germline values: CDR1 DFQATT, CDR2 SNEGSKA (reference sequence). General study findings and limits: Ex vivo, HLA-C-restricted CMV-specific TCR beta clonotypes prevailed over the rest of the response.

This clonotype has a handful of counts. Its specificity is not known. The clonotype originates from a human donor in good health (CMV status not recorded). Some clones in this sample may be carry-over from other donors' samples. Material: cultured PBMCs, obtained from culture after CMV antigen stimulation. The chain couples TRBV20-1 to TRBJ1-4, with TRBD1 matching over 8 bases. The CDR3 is CSARLQGAATNEKLFF. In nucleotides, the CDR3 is TGCAGTGCTAGGCTTCAGGGGGCTGCGACTAATGAAAAACTGTTTTTT.